This T cell receptor beta chain is from a study of regulatory T cells in long-lasting Graves disease. Overall study: Those Graves' patients who were newly diagnosed had been on antithyroid drugs under 3 months.

This clonotype showed up many times. The antigen remains undetermined. Overall study results and limits: Persistent disease was characterized by preferential usage of TRBV28, TRBJ1-2 and TRBJ2-5. Persistent Graves' patients had lower TCR diversity than newly diagnosed ones. Small sample size may have lowered accuracy.

Through Arm-PCR of CDR3 regions and iRepertoire HTBI primers, TCR beta libraries were built. TCRdb fed the multiplex PCR reads into MiXCR, producing one record per CDR3 protein. The repertoire holds 350,000 to 500,000 distinct CDR3 sequences, with about a sixth as singletons. Time point described: newly diagnosed GD, antithyroid drugs for less than 3 months. RNA isolated from PBMCs was used to make the TCR library. V lost 5 bases, J lost 6 bases, and 10 bases lay in between. This CDR3 is 12 amino acids long. The germline CDR1 and CDR2 sequences are MDHEN and SYDVKM. In addition, the sample was reused for a study of T cells in Graves' hyperthyroidism and ophthalmopathy.

The V gene is TRBV28, the J gene TRBJ1-1; D unresolved. Sequenced material: peripheral blood mononuclear cells (PBMCs), taken at new diagnosis, from a patient treated with antithyroid drugs. The sequence was collected from a woman aged 25 to 45 with Graves disease. The CDR3 spells CASSPDMPEAFF. The CDR3 region has the DNA TGTGCCAGCAGTCCAGACATGCCTGAAGCTTTCTTT.